Listed below are T cell receptor beta chains from one sample, sequenced in a study of OX40 agonist ivuxolimab in advanced cancers. TCRdb keeps only in-frame clones here, not all; method: immunoSEQ multiplex PCR. The data contain about 55,000 clones, less than 90% of them singletons. The sample was CD4+ or CD8+ T cells sorted from blood, taken in a trial of the OX40 agonist ivuxolimab. The receptors derive from an adult with an advanced solid tumor such as melanoma, head and neck, liver or kidney cancer. Each CDR3 is given without its conserved first and last residue. Where a row states a size, it is once, few, many or the class of an expanded clone; other rows omit it.

J: TRBJ2-3
size: -
V: TRBV5-6
CDR3: ASSLAGSDTQY

J: TRBJ2-7
size: -
V: TRBV25-1
CDR3: ASSGPSSGRQYEQY

J: TRBJ2-7
size: -
V: TRBV18
CDR3: ASSPGLAGGIHEQY

J: TRBJ2-7
size: -
V: TRBV10-2
CDR3: ASSESATGSTGNEQY

J: TRBJ1-5
size: few
V: TRBV27
CDR3: ASSGRAANQPQH

J: TRBJ2-7
size: -
V: TRBV7-3
CDR3: ASSLRAGFEQY

J: TRBJ2-3
size: -
V: TRBV4-2
CDR3: ASSHGALAGGSSTDTQY

J: TRBJ1-5
size: -
V: TRBV18
CDR3: ASSPCSHPGGDSNQPQH

J: TRBJ2-7
size: -
V: TRBV6-1
CDR3: ASSLTRVQFLEQY

J: TRBJ1-4
size: few
V: TRBV6-5
CDR3: ASSYSTVVNEKLF

J: TRBJ2-3
size: -
V: TRBV11-2
CDR3: ASSPTTRPTDTQY

J: TRBJ2-7
size: -
V: TRBV11-2
CDR3: ASSPVSYEQY

J: TRBJ1-4
size: -
V: TRBV10-3
CDR3: AISESAGGTRTNEKLF

J: TRBJ1-2
size: -
V: TRBV18
CDR3: ASSPQPGSNYGYT

J: TRBJ1-1
size: -
V: TRBV6-5
CDR3: ASSLRQSANTEAF

J: TRBJ2-3
size: -
V: TRBV5-6
CDR3: ASRKDYTDTQY

J: TRBJ2-2
size: -
V: TRBV4-3
CDR3: ASSQVRAGTGELF

J: TRBJ1-1
size: -
V: TRBV28
CDR3: ASSPPRGGNTEAF

J: TRBJ2-1
size: -
V: TRBV30
CDR3: AWSKRAADYNEQF

J: TRBJ1-4
size: -
V: TRBV5-1
CDR3: ASSSSGATNEKLF

J: TRBJ1-1
size: -
V: TRBV18
CDR3: ASSPPGGVLNTEAF

J: TRBJ2-2
size: -
V: TRBV19
CDR3: ASRSSTGELF

J: TRBJ1-2
size: -
V: TRBV7-3
CDR3: ASSLAGGNYGYT

J: TRBJ2-5
size: -
V: TRBV7-2
CDR3: ASSLAFSRETQY

J: TRBJ1-1
size: few
V: TRBV9
CDR3: ASSVGQTLTTEAF

J: TRBJ1-4
size: -
V: TRBV28
CDR3: ASRLTKIATNEKLF

J: TRBJ1-2
size: -
V: TRBV19
CDR3: ASSPRYTNYGYT